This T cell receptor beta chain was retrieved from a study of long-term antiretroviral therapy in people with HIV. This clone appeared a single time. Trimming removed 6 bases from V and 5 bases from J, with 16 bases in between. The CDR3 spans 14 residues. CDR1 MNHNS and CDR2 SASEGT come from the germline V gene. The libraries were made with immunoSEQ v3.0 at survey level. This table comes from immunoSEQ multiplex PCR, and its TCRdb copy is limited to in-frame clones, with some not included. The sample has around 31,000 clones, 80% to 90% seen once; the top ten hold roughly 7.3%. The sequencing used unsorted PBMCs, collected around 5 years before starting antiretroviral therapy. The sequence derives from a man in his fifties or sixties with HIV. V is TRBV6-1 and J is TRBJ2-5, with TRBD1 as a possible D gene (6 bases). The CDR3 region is CASSAGTHKETQYF. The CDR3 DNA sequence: TGTGCCAGCAGCGCCGGGACACATAAGGAGACCCAGTACTTC.